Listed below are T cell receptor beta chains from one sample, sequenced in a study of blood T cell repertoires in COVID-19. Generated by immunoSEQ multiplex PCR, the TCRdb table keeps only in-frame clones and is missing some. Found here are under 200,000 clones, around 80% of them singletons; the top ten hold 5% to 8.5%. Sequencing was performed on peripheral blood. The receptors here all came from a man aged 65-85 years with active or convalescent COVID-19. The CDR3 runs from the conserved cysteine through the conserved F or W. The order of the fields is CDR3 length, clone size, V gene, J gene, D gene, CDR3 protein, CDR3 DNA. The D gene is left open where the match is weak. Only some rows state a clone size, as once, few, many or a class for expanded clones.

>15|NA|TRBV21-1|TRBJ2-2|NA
CASSTRLAGSGELFF
TGTGCCAGCAGCACCCGACTAGCGGGATCCGGGGAGCTGTTTTTT
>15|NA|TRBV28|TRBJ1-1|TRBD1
CASSSSGQGYAEAFF
TGTGCCAGCAGTTCCTCGGGACAGGGGTACGCTGAAGCTTTCTTT
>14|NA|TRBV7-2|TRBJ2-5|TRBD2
CASSSTGLAVTQYF
TGTGCCAGCAGCTCCACGGGACTAGCGGTTACCCAGTACTTC
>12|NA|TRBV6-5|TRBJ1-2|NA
CASRQRNNGYTF
TGTGCCAGCAGACAGAGAAATAATGGCTACACCTTC
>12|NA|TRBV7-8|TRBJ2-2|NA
CASSDLAGELFF
TGTGCCAGCAGCGACCTAGCGGGGGAGCTGTTTTTT
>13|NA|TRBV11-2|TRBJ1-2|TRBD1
CASSFQGAGGYTF
TGTGCCAGCAGCTTTCAGGGGGCGGGAGGCTACACCTTC
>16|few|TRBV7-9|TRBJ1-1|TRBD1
CASRAGTGYRDTEAFF
TGTGCCAGCAGAGCCGGGACAGGGTATCGGGACACTGAAGCTTTCTTT
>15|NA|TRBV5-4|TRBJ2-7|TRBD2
CASSLWGGSGYEQYF
TGTGCCAGCAGCTTGTGGGGCGGGAGTGGCTACGAGCAGTACTTC
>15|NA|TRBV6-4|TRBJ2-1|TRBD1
CASSENRDRVHEQFF
TGTGCCAGCAGTGAAAACCGGGACAGGGTGCATGAGCAGTTCTTC
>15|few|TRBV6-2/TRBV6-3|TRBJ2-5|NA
CASSYKSGLQETQYF
TGTGCCAGCAGTTACAAATCAGGGCTCCAAGAGACCCAGTACTTC
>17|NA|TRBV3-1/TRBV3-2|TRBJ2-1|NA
CASSQAPLTSLFGEQFF
TGTGCCAGCAGCCAGGCACCGTTGACTAGTCTTTTCGGTGAGCAGTTCTTC
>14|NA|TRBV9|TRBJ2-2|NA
CASNGGGVTGELFF
TGTGCCAGCAATGGGGGAGGAGTCACCGGGGAGCTGTTTTTT
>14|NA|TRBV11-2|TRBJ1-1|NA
CASSLSRGNTEAFF
TGTGCCAGCAGCTTGTCCAGGGGGAACACTGAAGCTTTCTTT
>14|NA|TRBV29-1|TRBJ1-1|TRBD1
CSATRQGVGTEAFF
TGCAGCGCTACTCGACAGGGTGTCGGTACTGAAGCTTTCTTT
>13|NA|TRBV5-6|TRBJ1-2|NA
CASSFEGGYGYTF
TGTGCCAGCAGCTTTGAGGGAGGCTATGGCTACACCTTC
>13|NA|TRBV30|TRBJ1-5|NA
CACSLSSQQPQHF
TGTGCCTGCTCCCTCTCTTCACAGCAGCCCCAGCATTTT
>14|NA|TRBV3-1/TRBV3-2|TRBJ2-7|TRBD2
CASSHNSGRYEQYF
TGTGCCAGCAGCCACAATAGCGGGAGGTACGAGCAGTACTTC
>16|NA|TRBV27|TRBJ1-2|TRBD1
CASSGWTGGPNYGYTF
TGTGCCAGCAGTGGGTGGACAGGGGGCCCTAACTATGGCTACACCTTC
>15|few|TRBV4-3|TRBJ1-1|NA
CASSQEPGHYTEAFF
TGCGCCAGCAGCCAGGAACCGGGACACTACACTGAAGCTTTCTTT
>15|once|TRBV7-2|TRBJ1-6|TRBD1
CASSLVGTGTSPLHF
TGTGCCAGCAGCTTAGTCGGGACAGGGACTTCACCCCTCCACTTT
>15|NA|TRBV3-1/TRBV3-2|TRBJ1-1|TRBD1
CASSLQTQGSSEAFF
TGTGCCAGCAGCCTCCAAACACAGGGGTCTTCTGAAGCTTTCTTT
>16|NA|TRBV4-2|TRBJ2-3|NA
CASSQGWSSGTDTQYF
TGTGCCAGCAGCCAAGGGTGGTCTAGCGGCACAGATACGCAGTATTTT
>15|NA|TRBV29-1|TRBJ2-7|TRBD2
CSVPNPSGASYEQYF
TGCAGCGTCCCCAACCCTAGCGGGGCCTCCTACGAGCAGTACTTC
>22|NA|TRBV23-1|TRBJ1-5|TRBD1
CASSQFFPRQTGFHYSNQPQHF
TGCGCCAGCAGTCAATTCTTCCCCCGCCAGACAGGGTTTCATTATAGCAATCAGCCCCAGCATTTT
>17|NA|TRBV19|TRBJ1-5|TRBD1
CASSIPFDRESNQPQHF
TGTGCCAGTAGTATACCCTTCGACAGGGAAAGCAATCAGCCCCAGCATTTT
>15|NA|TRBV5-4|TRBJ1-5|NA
CASSLGPEGNQPQHF
TGTGCCAGCAGCTTGGGTCCAGAGGGCAATCAGCCCCAGCATTTT
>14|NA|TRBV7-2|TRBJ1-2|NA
CASSLQGTNYGYTF
TGTGCCAGCAGCTTACAGGGAACCAACTATGGCTACACCTTC
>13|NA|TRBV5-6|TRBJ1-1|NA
CASSFGPTDEAFF
TGTGCCAGCAGCTTTGGGCCCACAGATGAAGCTTTCTTT
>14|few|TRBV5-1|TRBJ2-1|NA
CASSFHRSGNEQFF
TGCGCCAGCAGCTTTCATAGGAGCGGGAATGAGCAGTTCTTC
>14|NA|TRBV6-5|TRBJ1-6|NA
CASSYGQYNSPLHF
TGTGCCAGCAGTTACGGACAGTATAATTCACCCCTCCACTTT
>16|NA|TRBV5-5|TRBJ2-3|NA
CASSFGNTRSTDTQYF
TGTGCCAGCAGCTTCGGGAACACAAGGAGCACAGATACGCAGTATTTT
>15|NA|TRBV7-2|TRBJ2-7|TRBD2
CASSLVASGAYEQYF
TGTGCCAGCAGCTTAGTTGCTAGCGGGGCCTACGAGCAGTACTTC
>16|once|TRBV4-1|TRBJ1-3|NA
CASSQAGTGNANTIYF
TGCGCCAGCAGCCAAGCGGGAACAGGGAATGCTAACACCATATATTTT
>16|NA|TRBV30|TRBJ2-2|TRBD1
CAWDPWTGANTGELFF
TGTGCCTGGGACCCTTGGACAGGGGCTAACACCGGGGAGCTGTTTTTT
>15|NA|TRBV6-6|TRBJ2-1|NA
CASSTPLGGYNEQFF
TGTGCCAGCAGTACCCCTCTGGGGGGTTACAATGAGCAGTTCTTC
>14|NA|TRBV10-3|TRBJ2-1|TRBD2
CAIRVSGNYNEQFF
TGTGCCATCAGGGTTAGCGGGAACTACAATGAGCAGTTCTTC
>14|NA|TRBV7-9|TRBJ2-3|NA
CASSLAGVGDTQYF
TGTGCCAGCAGCCTCGCCGGGGTGGGAGATACGCAGTATTTT
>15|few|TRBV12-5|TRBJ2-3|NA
CASGLVLGPADTQYF
TGTGCTAGTGGTTTGGTGCTGGGGCCGGCAGATACGCAGTATTTT
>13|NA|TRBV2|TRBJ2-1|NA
CASRRDSYNEQFF
TGTGCCAGCAGAAGAGACAGTTACAATGAGCAGTTCTTC
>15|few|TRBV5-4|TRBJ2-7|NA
CASSPENGQWREQYF
TGTGCCAGCAGCCCCGAAAATGGACAGTGGCGCGAGCAGTACTTC
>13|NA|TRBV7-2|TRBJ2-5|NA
CASSFGGGETQYF
TGTGCCAGCAGCTTTGGGGGAGGAGAGACCCAGTACTTC
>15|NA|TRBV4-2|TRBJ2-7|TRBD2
CASSQDASGEYEQYF
TGTGCCAGCAGCCAAGATGCTAGCGGAGAGTACGAGCAGTACTTC
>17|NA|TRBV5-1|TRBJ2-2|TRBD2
CASSAASGSIGTGELFF
TGCGCCAGCAGTGCGGCTAGCGGGAGTATTGGCACCGGGGAGCTGTTTTTT
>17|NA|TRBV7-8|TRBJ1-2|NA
CASSLGGTPNANYGYTF
TGTGCCAGCAGCTTAGGTGGGACACCAAACGCTAACTATGGCTACACCTTC
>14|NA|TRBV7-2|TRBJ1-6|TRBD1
CASSLNRGGTPLHF
TGTGCCAGCAGCCTAAACAGGGGTGGTACACCCCTCCACTTT
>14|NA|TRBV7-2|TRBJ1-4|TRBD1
CASSLDRGGPKLFF
TGTGCCAGCAGCTTGGACAGGGGAGGCCCAAAACTGTTTTTT
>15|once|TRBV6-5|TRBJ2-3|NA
CASRGGPQSTDTQYF
TGTGCCAGCAGGGGGGGACCCCAGAGCACAGATACGCAGTATTTT
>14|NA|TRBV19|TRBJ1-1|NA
CASTPGRGNTEAFF
TGTGCCAGTACCCCAGGTCGGGGGAACACTGAAGCTTTCTTT
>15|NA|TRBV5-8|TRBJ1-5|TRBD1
CASSFEGARNQPQHF
TGTGCCAGCAGCTTCGAGGGGGCTCGGAATCAGCCCCAGCATTTT
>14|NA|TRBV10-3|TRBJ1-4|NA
CAISEYRDDEKLFF
TGTGCCATCAGTGAGTACAGGGATGATGAAAAACTGTTTTTT
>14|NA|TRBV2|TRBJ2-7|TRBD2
CASSDGGRRSEQYF
TGTGCCAGCAGTGATGGCGGGAGAAGAAGCGAGCAGTACTTC
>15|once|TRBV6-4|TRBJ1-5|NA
CASSANTGSNQPQHF
TGTGCCAGCAGCGCAAATACAGGGAGCAATCAGCCCCAGCATTTT
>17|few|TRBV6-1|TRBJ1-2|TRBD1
CASSAPGQRGTNYGYTF
TGTGCCAGCAGTGCTCCGGGACAGAGGGGAACTAACTATGGCTACACCTTC
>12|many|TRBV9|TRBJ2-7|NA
CASSVEGYEQYF
TGTGCCAGCAGCGTAGAGGGGTACGAGCAGTACTTC
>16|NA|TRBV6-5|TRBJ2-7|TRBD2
CASSYASGPYSYEQYF
TGTGCCAGCAGTTACGCTAGCGGGCCCTACTCCTACGAGCAGTACTTC
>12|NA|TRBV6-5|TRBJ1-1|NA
CASTSGETEAFF
TGTGCCAGCACCTCCGGGGAAACTGAAGCTTTCTTT